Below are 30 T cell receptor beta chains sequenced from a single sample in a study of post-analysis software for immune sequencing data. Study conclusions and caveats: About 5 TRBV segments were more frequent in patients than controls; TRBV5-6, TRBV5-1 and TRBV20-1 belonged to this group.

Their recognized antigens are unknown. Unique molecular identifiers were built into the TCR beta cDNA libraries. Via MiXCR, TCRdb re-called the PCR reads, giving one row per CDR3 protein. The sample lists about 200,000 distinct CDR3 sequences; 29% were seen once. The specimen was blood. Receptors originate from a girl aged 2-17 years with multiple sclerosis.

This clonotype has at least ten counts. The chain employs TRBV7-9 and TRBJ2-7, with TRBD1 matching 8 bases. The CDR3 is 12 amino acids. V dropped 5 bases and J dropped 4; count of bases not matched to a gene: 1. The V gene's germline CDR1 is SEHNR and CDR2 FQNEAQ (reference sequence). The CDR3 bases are TGTGCCAGCAGCCGACAGGGGTACGAGCAGTACTTC. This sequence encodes CASSRQGYEQYF.

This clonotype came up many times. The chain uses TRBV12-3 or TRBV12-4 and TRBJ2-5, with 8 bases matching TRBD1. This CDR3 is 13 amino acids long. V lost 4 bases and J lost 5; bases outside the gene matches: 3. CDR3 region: CASSSRGRETQYF. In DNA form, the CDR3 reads TGTGCCAGCAGTTCCAGGGGGCGGGAGACCCAGTACTTC.

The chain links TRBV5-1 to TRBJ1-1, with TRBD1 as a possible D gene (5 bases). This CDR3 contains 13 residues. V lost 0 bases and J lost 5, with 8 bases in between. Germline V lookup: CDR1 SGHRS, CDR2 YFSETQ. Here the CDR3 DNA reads TGCGCCAGCAGCTTGGAGGGGCAGACTGAAGCTTTCTTT. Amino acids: CASSLEGQTEAFF.

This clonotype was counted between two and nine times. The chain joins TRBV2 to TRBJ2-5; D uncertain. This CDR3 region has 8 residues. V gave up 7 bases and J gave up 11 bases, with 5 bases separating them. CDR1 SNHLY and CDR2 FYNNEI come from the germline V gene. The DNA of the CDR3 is TGTGCCAGCACCCCTCAGTACTTC. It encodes CASTPQYF.

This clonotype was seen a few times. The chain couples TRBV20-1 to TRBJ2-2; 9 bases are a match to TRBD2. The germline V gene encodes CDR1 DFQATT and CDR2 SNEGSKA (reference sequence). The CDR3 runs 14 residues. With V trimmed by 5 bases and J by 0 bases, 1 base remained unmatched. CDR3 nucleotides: TGCAGTGCTTTAGCGGGGGCGAACACCGGGGAGCTGTTTTTT. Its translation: CSALAGANTGELFF.

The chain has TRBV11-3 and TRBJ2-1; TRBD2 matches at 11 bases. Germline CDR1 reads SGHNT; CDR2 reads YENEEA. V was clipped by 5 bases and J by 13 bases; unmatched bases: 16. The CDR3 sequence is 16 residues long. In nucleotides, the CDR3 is TGTGCCAGCAGCCACGGACTAGCGGGCGAGGTGGAGACCCAGTTCTTC. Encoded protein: CASSHGLAGEVETQFF.

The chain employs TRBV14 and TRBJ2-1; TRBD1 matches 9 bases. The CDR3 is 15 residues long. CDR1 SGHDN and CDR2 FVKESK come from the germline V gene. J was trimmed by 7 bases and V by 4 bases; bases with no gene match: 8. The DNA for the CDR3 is TGTGCCAGCAGCCTCCGGGACAGGGTGTTGAATGAGCAGTTCTTC. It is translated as CASSLRDRVLNEQFF. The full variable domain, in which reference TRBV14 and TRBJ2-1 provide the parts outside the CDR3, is EAGVTQFPSHSVIEKGQTVTLRCDPISGHDNLYWYRRVMGKEIKFLLHFVKESKQDESGMPNNRFLAERTGGTYSTLKVQPAELEDSGVYFCASSLRDRVLNEQFFGPGTRLTVL.

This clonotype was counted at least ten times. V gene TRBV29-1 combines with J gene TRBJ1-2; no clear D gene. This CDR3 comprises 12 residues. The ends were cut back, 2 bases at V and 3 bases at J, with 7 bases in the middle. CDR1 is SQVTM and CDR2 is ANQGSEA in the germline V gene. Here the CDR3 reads CSVEHNDYGYTF. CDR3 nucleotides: TGCAGCGTTGAACACAACGACTATGGCTACACCTTC.

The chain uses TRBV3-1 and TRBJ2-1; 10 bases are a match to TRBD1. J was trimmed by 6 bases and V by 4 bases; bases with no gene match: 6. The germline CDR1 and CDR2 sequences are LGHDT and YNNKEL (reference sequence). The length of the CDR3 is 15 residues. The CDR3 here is CASSLPGQGSNEQFF. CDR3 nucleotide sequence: TGTGCCAGCAGCCTCCCGGGACAGGGGAGCAATGAGCAGTTCTTC.

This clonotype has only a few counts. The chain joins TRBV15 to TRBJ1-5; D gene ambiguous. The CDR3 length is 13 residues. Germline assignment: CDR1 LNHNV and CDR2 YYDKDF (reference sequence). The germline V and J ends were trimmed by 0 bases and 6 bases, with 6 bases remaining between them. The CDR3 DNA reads TGTGCCACCAGCAGAGATATTGGTCAGCCCCAGCATTTT. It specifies CATSRDIGQPQHF.

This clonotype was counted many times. CDR3 DNA sequence: TGCAGCGGGGGCACCGGGGAGCTGTTTTTT. It specifies CSGGTGELFF. V and J are TRBV29-1 and TRBJ2-2; D unclear. V was clipped by 7 bases and J by 4 bases, with 4 bases between them. The CDR3 runs 10 residues. Germline CDR1 and CDR2: SQVTM and ANQGSEA.

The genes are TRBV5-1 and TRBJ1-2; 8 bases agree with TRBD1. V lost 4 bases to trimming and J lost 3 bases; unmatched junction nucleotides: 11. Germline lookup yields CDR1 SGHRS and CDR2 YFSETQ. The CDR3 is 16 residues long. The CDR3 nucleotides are TGCGCCAGCAGCCCTTCGCTGGACAGGGAGTACTATGGCTACACCTTC. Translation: CASSPSLDREYYGYTF. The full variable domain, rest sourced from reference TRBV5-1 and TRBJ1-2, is KAGVTQTPRYLIKTRGQQVTLSCSPISGHRSVSWYQQTPGQGLQFLFEYFSETQRNKGNFPGRFSGRQFSNSRSEMNVSTLELGDSALYLCASSPSLDREYYGYTFGSGTRLTVV.

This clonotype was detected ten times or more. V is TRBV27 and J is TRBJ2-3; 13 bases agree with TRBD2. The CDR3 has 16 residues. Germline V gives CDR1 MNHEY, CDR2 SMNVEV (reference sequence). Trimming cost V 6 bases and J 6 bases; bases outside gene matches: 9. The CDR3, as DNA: TGTGCCAGCAGGGCCGGGACTAGCGGGGCGCGGGATACGCAGTATTTT. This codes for CASRAGTSGARDTQYF.

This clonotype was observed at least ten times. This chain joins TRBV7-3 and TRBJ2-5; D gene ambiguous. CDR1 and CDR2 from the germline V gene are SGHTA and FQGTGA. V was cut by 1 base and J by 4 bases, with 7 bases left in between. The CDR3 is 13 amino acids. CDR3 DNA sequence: TGTGCCAGCAGCTTAATGAAGGGAGAGACCCAGTACTTC. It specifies CASSLMKGETQYF.

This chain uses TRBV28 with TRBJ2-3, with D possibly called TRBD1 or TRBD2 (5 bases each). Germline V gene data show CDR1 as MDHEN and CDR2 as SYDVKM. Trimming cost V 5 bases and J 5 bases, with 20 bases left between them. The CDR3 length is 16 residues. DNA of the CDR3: TGTGCCAGCAGTCTGCGAGGGGCGCGGTGGGTAGATACGCAGTATTTT. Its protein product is CASSLRGARWVDTQYF.

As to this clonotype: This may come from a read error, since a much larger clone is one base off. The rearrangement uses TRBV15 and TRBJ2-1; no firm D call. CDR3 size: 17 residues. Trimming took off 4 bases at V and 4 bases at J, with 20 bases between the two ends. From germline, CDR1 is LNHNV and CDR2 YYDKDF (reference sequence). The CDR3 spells CATSTYVKDPLYNEQFF. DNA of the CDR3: TGTGCCACCAGCACCTACGTTAAGGACCCGTTGTACAATGAGCAGTTCTTC.

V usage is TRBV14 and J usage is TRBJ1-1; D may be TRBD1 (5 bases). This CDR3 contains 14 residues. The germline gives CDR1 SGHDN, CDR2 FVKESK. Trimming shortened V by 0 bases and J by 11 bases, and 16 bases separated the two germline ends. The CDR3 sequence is CASSQDWGREVAFF. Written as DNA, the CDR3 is TGTGCCAGCAGCCAAGATTGGGGCAGGGAGGTGGCTTTCTTT.

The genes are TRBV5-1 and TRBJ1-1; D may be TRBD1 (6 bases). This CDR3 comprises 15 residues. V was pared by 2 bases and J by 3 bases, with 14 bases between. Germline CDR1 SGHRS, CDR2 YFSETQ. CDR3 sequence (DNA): TGCGCCAGCAGCTTACTACAAAGGGGGGACACTGAAGCTTTCTTT. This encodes CASSLLQRGDTEAFF. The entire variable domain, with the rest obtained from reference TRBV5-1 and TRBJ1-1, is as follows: KAGVTQTPRYLIKTRGQQVTLSCSPISGHRSVSWYQQTPGQGLQFLFEYFSETQRNKGNFPGRFSGRQFSNSRSEMNVSTLELGDSALYLCASSLLQRGDTEAFFGQGTRLTVV.

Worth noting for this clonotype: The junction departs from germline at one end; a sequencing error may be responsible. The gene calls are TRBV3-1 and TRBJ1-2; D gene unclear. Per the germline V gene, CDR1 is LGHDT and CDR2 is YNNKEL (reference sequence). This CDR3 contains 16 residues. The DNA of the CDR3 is TGCGCCAGCAGCCAAAGTCAAATTAAGACCCCAGATGGCTACACCTTC. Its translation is CASSQSQIKTPDGYTF.

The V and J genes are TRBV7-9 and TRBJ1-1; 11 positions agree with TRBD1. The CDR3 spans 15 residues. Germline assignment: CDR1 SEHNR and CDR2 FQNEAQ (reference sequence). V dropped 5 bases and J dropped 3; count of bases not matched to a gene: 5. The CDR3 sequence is CASSRGTGGDTEAFF. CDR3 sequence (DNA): TGTGCCAGCAGCCGGGGGACAGGGGGGGACACTGAAGCTTTCTTT.

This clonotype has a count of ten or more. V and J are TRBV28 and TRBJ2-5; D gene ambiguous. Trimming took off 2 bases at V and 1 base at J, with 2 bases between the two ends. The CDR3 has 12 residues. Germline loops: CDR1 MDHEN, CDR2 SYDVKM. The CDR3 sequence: CASSLVQETQYF. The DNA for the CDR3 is TGTGCCAGCAGTTTAGTCCAAGAGACCCAGTACTTC.

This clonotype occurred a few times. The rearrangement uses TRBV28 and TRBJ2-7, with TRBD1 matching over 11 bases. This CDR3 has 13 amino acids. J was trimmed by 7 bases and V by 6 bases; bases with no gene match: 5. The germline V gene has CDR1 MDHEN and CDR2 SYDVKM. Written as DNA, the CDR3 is TGTGCCAGCAGCCGGGACAGGGGGGGAGAGCAGTACTTC. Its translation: CASSRDRGGEQYF.

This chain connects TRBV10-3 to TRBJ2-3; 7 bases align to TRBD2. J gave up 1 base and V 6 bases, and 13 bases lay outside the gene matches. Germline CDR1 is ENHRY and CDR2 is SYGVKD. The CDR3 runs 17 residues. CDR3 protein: CAIRTLGRGGGTDTQYF. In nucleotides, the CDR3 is TGTGCCATCAGGACCCTAGGCCGTGGGGGGGGCACAGATACGCAGTATTTT.

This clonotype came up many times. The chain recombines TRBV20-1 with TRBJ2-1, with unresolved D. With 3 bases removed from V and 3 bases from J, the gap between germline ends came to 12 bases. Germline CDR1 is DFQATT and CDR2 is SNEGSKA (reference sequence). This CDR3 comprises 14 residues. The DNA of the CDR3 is TGCAGTGCTAGTGGTGGCGGTGGCTACAATGAGCAGTTCTTC. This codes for CSASGGGGYNEQFF.

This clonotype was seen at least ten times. The chain's CDR3 is CSARLGGSATDTQYF. In DNA form, the CDR3 reads TGCAGTGCTAGATTGGGGGGGAGCGCTACAGATACGCAGTATTTT. The gene calls are TRBV20-1 and TRBJ2-3; 7 nucleotides align to TRBD2. The germline CDR1 and CDR2 sequences are DFQATT and SNEGSKA (reference sequence). V shed 2 bases and J 3 bases; nucleotides not matched to a gene: 8. This CDR3 is built from 15 residues.

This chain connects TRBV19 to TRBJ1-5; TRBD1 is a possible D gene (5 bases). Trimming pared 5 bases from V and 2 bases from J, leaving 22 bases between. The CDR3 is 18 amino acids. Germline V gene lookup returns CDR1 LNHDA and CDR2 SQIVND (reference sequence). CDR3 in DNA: TGTGCCAGTAGTTTCGGAAGAGGACAAAAAGGGGGCAATCAGCCCCAGCATTTT. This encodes CASSFGRGQKGGNQPQHF. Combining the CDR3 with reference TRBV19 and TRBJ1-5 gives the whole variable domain DGGITQSPKYLFRKEGQNVTLSCEQNLNHDAMYWYRQDPGQGLRLIYYSQIVNDFQKGDIAEGYSVSREKKESFPLTVTSAQKNPTAFYLCASSFGRGQKGGNQPQHFGDGTRLSIL.

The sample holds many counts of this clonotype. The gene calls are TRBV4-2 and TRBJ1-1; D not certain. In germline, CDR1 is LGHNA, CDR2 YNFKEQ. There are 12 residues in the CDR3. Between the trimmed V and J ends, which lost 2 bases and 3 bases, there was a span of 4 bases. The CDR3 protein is CASSQTHTEAFF. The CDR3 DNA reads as TGTGCCAGCAGCCAAACACACACTGAAGCTTTCTTT.

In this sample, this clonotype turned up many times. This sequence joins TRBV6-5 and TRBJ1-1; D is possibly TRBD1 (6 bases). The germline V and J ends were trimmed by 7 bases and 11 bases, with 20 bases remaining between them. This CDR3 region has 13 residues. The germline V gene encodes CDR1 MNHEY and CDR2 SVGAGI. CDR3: CASTHGGLRGAFF. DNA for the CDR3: TGTGCCAGCACTCACGGGGGGCTTAGGGGGGCTTTCTTT.

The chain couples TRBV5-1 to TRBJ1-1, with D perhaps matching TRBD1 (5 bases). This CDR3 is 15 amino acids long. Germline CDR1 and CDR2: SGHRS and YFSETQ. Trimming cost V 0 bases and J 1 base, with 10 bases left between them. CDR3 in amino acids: CASSLAGPGNTEAFF. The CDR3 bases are TGCGCCAGCAGCTTGGCAGGGCCGGGGAACACTGAAGCTTTCTTT. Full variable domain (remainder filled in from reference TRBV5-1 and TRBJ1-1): KAGVTQTPRYLIKTRGQQVTLSCSPISGHRSVSWYQQTPGQGLQFLFEYFSETQRNKGNFPGRFSGRQFSNSRSEMNVSTLELGDSALYLCASSLAGPGNTEAFFGQGTRLTVV.

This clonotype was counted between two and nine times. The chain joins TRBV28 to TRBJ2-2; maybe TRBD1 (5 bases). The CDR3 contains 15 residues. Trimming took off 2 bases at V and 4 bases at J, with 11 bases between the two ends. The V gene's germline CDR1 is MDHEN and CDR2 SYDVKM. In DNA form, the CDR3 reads TGTGCCAGCAGTTTAGCAGGGATGGCCACCGGGGAGCTGTTTTTT. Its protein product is CASSLAGMATGELFF. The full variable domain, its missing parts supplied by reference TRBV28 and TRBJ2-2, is DVKVTQSSRYLVKRTGEKVFLECVQDMDHENMFWYRQDPGLGLRLIYFSYDVKMKEKGDIPEGYSVSREKKERFSLILESASTNQTSMYLCASSLAGMATGELFFGEGSRLTVL.